Shown below are 29 T cell receptor beta chains from a single sample sequenced in a study of cytomegalovirus exposure and HLA in healthy donors. The PCR used 60 Vbeta and 13 Jbeta primers. Data came from immunoSEQ multiplex PCR; TCRdb stores just in-frame clones and leaves some out. The table has around 180,000 clones, more than 70% seen once. Sequenced: PBMCs. Receptors originate from a girl aged 5-17 years in good health and CMV-seronegative.

V and J are TRBV12-1 and TRBJ2-7; TRBD2 reflects the table's D call only, with no check against the DNA. TRBV12-1 is described as a pseudogene. The CDR3 is 14 residues long. CDR3 bases: TGTGCCAGCAGCTTTGCCGCAAGCTCTCACGAGCAGTACTTC. Protein sequence: CASSFAASSHEQYF.

The chain is built from TRBV5-6 and TRBJ2-7, with D maybe TRBD1 (5 bases). CDR1 and CDR2 (germline): SGHDT, YYEEEE. V shed 4 bases and J shed 0 bases, with 14 bases lying between them. This CDR3 spans 15 amino acids. The CDR3 protein is CASSLTSTASYEQYF. CDR3 coding DNA: TGTGCCAGCAGCCTGACCTCGACAGCCTCCTACGAGCAGTACTTC.

This clone was seen only a few times. The V call is TRBV5-1, the J call TRBJ1-6; D gene unclear. The germline gives CDR1 SGHRS, CDR2 YFSETQ. Between the trimmed V and J ends, which lost 5 bases and 0 bases, there was a span of 6 bases. This CDR3 comprises 14 residues. The CDR3 nucleotides are TGCGCCAGCAGTTCGAGCTCCTATAATTCACCCCTCCACTTT. Its translation: CASSSSSYNSPLHF.

The chain is built from TRBV5-1 and TRBJ2-7; 8 bases agree with TRBD1. Looked up from germline, CDR1 is SGHRS and CDR2 is YFSETQ. This CDR3 has 14 residues. Germline trimming cut 3 bases from V and 6 bases from J; bases unmatched to any gene: 8. Written as DNA, the CDR3 is TGCGCCAGCAGCTCCCCGACAGGGGTTGGCGAGCAGTACTTC. Translated, it gives CASSSPTGVGEQYF. Variable domain in full (rest from reference TRBV5-1 and TRBJ2-7): KAGVTQTPRYLIKTRGQQVTLSCSPISGHRSVSWYQQTPGQGLQFLFEYFSETQRNKGNFPGRFSGRQFSNSRSEMNVSTLELGDSALYLCASSSPTGVGEQYFGPGTRLTVT.

The sample holds a few counts of this clone. The chain employs TRBV18 and TRBJ2-6; no clear D gene. Trimming removed 2 bases from V and 2 bases from J, with 4 bases in between. Germline V gene lookup returns CDR1 KGHSH and CDR2 LQKENI. The CDR3 covers 14 residues. CDR3 loop: CASSPSAGANVLTF. In DNA form, the CDR3 reads TGTGCCAGCTCACCAAGCGCTGGGGCCAACGTCCTGACTTTC. The whole variable domain, remainder taken from reference TRBV18 and TRBJ2-6, is NAGVMQNPRHLVRRRGQEARLRCSPMKGHSHVYWYRQLPEEGLKFMVYLQKENIIDESGMPKERFSAEFPKEGPSILRIQQVVRGDSAAYFCASSPSAGANVLTFGAGSRLTVL.

This clone was detected only a few times. The genes are TRBV5-1 and TRBJ1-1, with D perhaps TRBD1 (6 bases). CDR3 length: 16 residues. V gave up 0 bases and J gave up 0 bases, with 12 bases separating them. CDR1 is SGHRS, CDR2 YFSETQ, per germline. The CDR3 nucleotides are TGCGCCAGCAGCTTGGAGGGGACACACTTGAACACTGAAGCTTTCTTT. Translating gives CASSLEGTHLNTEAFF.

The V gene is TRBV29-1, the J gene TRBJ1-1; tentative D call: TRBD1 (6 bases). From germline, CDR1 is SQVTM and CDR2 ANQGSEA. The V end was cut by 5 bases, the J end by 1 base, with 11 bases between. The CDR3 has 13 residues. The CDR3 is CSVPRGRNTEAFF. In DNA form, the CDR3 reads TGCAGCGTTCCCAGGGGCCGGAACACTGAAGCTTTCTTT.

The chain combines TRBV7-9 with TRBJ1-1, with a possible D match to TRBD1 (6 bases). V lost 5 bases and J 4 bases, leaving 14 bases between the germline ends. The CDR3 has 14 residues. Looked up from germline, CDR1 is SEHNR and CDR2 is FQNEAQ (reference sequence). The CDR3 nucleotides are TGTGCCAGCAGCGACCACAGGGTGCGCACTGAAGCTTTCTTT. Its protein is CASSDHRVRTEAFF.

The chain links TRBV9 to TRBJ1-5, with D hard to call. V dropped 0 bases and J dropped 6 bases, with 10 bases sitting between them. CDR3 size: 14 residues. The germline V gene encodes CDR1 SGDLS and CDR2 YYNGEE. In nucleotides, the CDR3 is TGTGCCAGCAGCGTAGGAGGTTATGGTCAGCCCCAGCATTTT. Protein sequence: CASSVGGYGQPQHF.

The chain carries TRBV15 and TRBJ1-3; 7 positions match TRBD1. The CDR3 loop spans 17 amino acids. J was trimmed by 3 bases and V by 0 bases; bases with no gene match: 8. CDR1 is LNHNV and CDR2 is YYDKDF in the germline V gene (reference sequence). The CDR3 reads CATSRDFNRGSGNTIYF. CDR3 DNA sequence: TGTGCCACCAGCAGAGATTTTAACAGGGGAAGTGGAAACACCATATATTTT.

This clone was picked up a small number of times. This chain links TRBV19 with TRBJ1-1; no firm D call. The CDR3 is 12 amino acids. Germline CDR1 is LNHDA and CDR2 is SQIVND (reference sequence). The V and J ends lost 6 bases and 4 bases respectively, with 9 bases between them. CDR3: CASRWGGTEAFF. The CDR3 DNA follows: TGTGCCAGTAGGTGGGGAGGCACTGAAGCTTTCTTT.

This sequence joins TRBV2 and TRBJ1-5; possible D gene TRBD1, 5 bases. Per germline, CDR1 SNHLY and CDR2 FYNNEI. With 4 bases removed from V and 4 bases from J, the gap between germline ends came to 11 bases. This CDR3 spans 14 amino acids. CDR3 loop: CASSVQVPNQPQHF. The DNA for the CDR3 is TGTGCCAGCAGTGTACAGGTACCTAATCAGCCCCAGCATTTT. Full variable domain (rest looked up from reference TRBV2 and TRBJ1-5): EPEVTQTPSHQVTQMGQEVILRCVPISNHLYFYWYRQILGQKVEFLVSFYNNEISEKSEIFDDQFSVERPDGSNFTLKIRSTKLEDSAMYFCASSVQVPNQPQHFGDGTRLSIL.

The chain is built from TRBV4-1 and TRBJ2-5; 10 bases line up with TRBD1. Losses at the gene ends were 0 bases for V and 4 bases for J; bases not matched to a gene: 8. The CDR3 loop spans 17 amino acids. CDR1 is MGHRA, CDR2 YSYEKL, per germline. The CDR3 region is CASSQDSDRGRRETQYF. The DNA of the CDR3 is TGCGCCAGCAGCCAAGACTCCGACAGGGGGCGACGAGAGACCCAGTACTTC.

V usage is TRBV4-1 and J usage is TRBJ1-1; 7 positions agree with TRBD1. V trimming: 6 bases; J trimming: 1 base; junction bases outside the gene matches: 5. This CDR3 is 14 amino acids long. Germline CDR1 MGHRA, CDR2 YSYEKL. CDR3 nucleotide sequence: TGCGCCAGCAGGGCACAGGGGACGAACACTGAAGCTTTCTTT. It codes for CASRAQGTNTEAFF.

This clone was recorded once. V and J are TRBV10-1 and TRBJ1-1, with 7 bases fitting TRBD1. Losses at the gene ends were 6 bases for V and 3 bases for J; bases not matched to a gene: 4. Germline assignment: CDR1 WNHNN and CDR2 SYGVQD (reference sequence). This CDR3 has 13 amino acids. CDR3 protein: CASSAQGDTEAFF. In DNA, the CDR3 is TGCGCCAGCAGCGCCCAGGGGGACACTGAAGCTTTCTTT.

This sequence joins TRBV2 and TRBJ1-2; TRBD1 agrees at 9 bases. Germline lookup yields CDR1 SNHLY and CDR2 FYNNEI. The V and J ends lost 6 bases and 7 bases, in that order; junction bases with no gene match: 12. The CDR3 loop spans 15 amino acids. CDR3 in amino acids: CASRTVSQGASGYTF. In DNA, the CDR3 is TGTGCCAGCAGAACTGTATCACAGGGGGCGTCTGGCTACACCTTC. The full variable domain, rest sourced from reference TRBV2 and TRBJ1-2, is EPEVTQTPSHQVTQMGQEVILRCVPISNHLYFYWYRQILGQKVEFLVSFYNNEISEKSEIFDDQFSVERPDGSNFTLKIRSTKLEDSAMYFCASRTVSQGASGYTFGSGTRLTVV.

The chain employs TRBV7-9 and TRBJ1-2, with 7 bases fitting TRBD1. The V segment lost 4 bases and the J segment 4 bases; nucleotides outside the gene matches: 15. The CDR3 runs to 17 residues. Germline V gives CDR1 SEHNR, CDR2 FQNEAQ (reference sequence). The CDR3 protein is CASSSTTPGTAIYGYTF. In nucleotides, the CDR3 is TGTGCCAGCAGCTCAACTACTCCCGGGACAGCCATCTATGGCTACACCTTC.

The chain recombines TRBV2 with TRBJ1-2; TRBD1 might be the D (5 bases). Deletions cut 10 bases from V and 0 bases from J, with 21 bases between. CDR1 is SNHLY and CDR2 is FYNNEI in the germline V gene. The CDR3 spans 16 residues. CDR3 nucleotide sequence: TGTGCCACCAACAAACCCTTACAGGAGCCTAACTATGGCTACACCTTC. Protein product: CATNKPLQEPNYGYTF. The full variable domain, in which reference TRBV2 and TRBJ1-2 provide the parts outside the CDR3, is EPEVTQTPSHQVTQMGQEVILRCVPISNHLYFYWYRQILGQKVEFLVSFYNNEISEKSEIFDDQFSVERPDGSNFTLKIRSTKLEDSAMYFCATNKPLQEPNYGYTFGSGTRLTVV.

The chain carries TRBV28 and TRBJ1-4; TRBD1 matches at 11 bases. After removal of 6 bases from V and 8 bases from J, the junction contained 17 bases not matched to a gene. The CDR3 has 18 amino acids. The germline V gene has CDR1 MDHEN and CDR2 SYDVKM. CDR3 DNA sequence: TGTGCCAGCAGCCTCCGGGACAGGGGGTTTCGTCGTATGGAAAAACTGTTTTTT. Translating it yields CASSLRDRGFRRMEKLFF.

The chain uses TRBV6-4 and TRBJ1-2; D uncertain. The ends were cut back, 5 bases at V and 5 bases at J, with 24 bases in the middle. Germline V CDR1 and CDR2: MRHNA, SNTAGT. This CDR3 is 17 amino acids long. CDR3 region: CASSTVLRRRIRYGYTF. CDR3 sequence (DNA): TGTGCCAGCAGTACCGTTTTACGGAGGAGAATTCGATATGGCTACACCTTC.

The chain combines TRBV7-8 with TRBJ2-6, with D unclear. Trimming removed 1 base from V and 3 bases from J, with 4 bases in between. The CDR3 runs 14 residues. Germline V gene data show CDR1 as SGHVS and CDR2 as FQNEAQ. CDR3: CASSLVGGANVLTF. The CDR3 DNA sequence: TGTGCCAGCAGCTTAGTCGGTGGGGCCAACGTCCTGACTTTC.

The CDR3 is CASSGDRGETQYF. The CDR3 bases are TGCGCCAGCAGCGGGGACAGGGGAGAGACCCAGTACTTC. The chain uses TRBV5-1 and TRBJ2-5, with 10 bases identical to TRBD1. Germline values: CDR1 SGHRS, CDR2 YFSETQ. The J segment lost 4 bases and the V segment lost 4 bases, leaving 1 base of the junction unmatched. This CDR3 comprises 13 residues.

The J gene is TRBJ1-2, the V gene TRBV27, with TRBD1 matching 8 bases. Trimming cost V 0 bases and J 6 bases; bases outside gene matches: 3. The CDR3 is 14 amino acids. The germline gives CDR1 MNHEY, CDR2 SMNVEV (reference sequence). The chain's CDR3 is CASSLSGRGHGYTF. In nucleotides, the CDR3 is TGTGCCAGCAGTTTATCGGGCAGGGGGCATGGCTACACCTTC.

In regard to this clone: At one end, the junction sequence differs from germline, possibly due to a read error. The V and J genes are TRBV19 and TRBJ1-1; D possibly corresponds to TRBD1 (6 bases). The germline CDR1 and CDR2 sequences are LNHDA and SQIVND (reference sequence). The CDR3 loop spans 17 amino acids. The CDR3 DNA is TGTGCTAGTAAAGGCGGGGGCTGGCTATCCATGAACACTGAAGCTTTCTTT. It specifies CASKGGGWLSMNTEAFF.

The gene calls are TRBV5-8 and TRBJ1-4; possible D gene TRBD1, 6 bases. Germline loops: CDR1 SGHTS, CDR2 YDEGEE. V lost 3 bases and J lost 0, with 12 bases in between. The CDR3 contains 16 residues. In DNA form, the CDR3 reads TGTGCCAGCAGCTCAGGGGTGTCTGCAACTAATGAAAAACTGTTTTTT. Translating it yields CASSSGVSATNEKLFF.

The J gene is TRBJ1-2, the V gene TRBV7-9; TRBD1 aligns across 7 bases. The CDR3 is 16 residues long. V gave up 4 bases and J gave up 4 bases; unmatched junction bases: 12. Per the germline V gene, CDR1 is SEHNR and CDR2 is FQNEAQ (reference sequence). The CDR3 protein is CASSSRQGTLTYGYTF. CDR3 nucleotides: TGTGCCAGCAGCTCAAGACAGGGCACCTTAACCTATGGCTACACCTTC.

V and J are TRBV15 and TRBJ1-1; D possibly corresponds to TRBD1 (6 bases). The CDR3 spans 14 residues. V dropped 0 bases and J dropped 5 bases, with 10 bases sitting between them. Germline values: CDR1 LNHNV, CDR2 YYDKDF (reference sequence). The CDR3 DNA follows: TGTGCCACCAGCAGAGACGGGGGGCATACTGAAGCTTTCTTT. The encoded protein is CATSRDGGHTEAFF.

V is TRBV30 and J is TRBJ1-6; 8 bases fit TRBD1. Germline values: CDR1 GTSNPN, CDR2 SVGIG (reference sequence). This CDR3 has 14 residues. V lost 0 bases to trimming and J lost 7 bases; unmatched junction nucleotides: 2. The CDR3 protein is CAWSVQGGNSPLHF. The CDR3 region has the DNA TGTGCCTGGAGTGTACAGGGGGGCAATTCACCCCTCCACTTT. The full variable domain, completed using reference TRBV30 and TRBJ1-6, is SQTIHQWPATLVQPVGSPLSLECTVEGTSNPNLYWYRQAAGRGLQLLFYSVGIGQISSEVPQNLSASRPQDRQFILSSKKLLLSDSGFYLCAWSVQGGNSPLHFGNGTRLTVT.

The CDR3 is CSVDAGGAFF. Written as DNA, the CDR3 is TGCAGCGTGGACGCAGGGGGAGCTTTCTTT. This chain connects TRBV29-1 to TRBJ1-1; 7 bases are a match to TRBD1. The CDR3 contains 10 residues. CDR1 and CDR2 from the germline V gene are SQVTM and ANQGSEA. Germline trimming cut 6 bases from V and 10 bases from J; bases unmatched to any gene: 5. The whole variable domain, remainder taken from reference TRBV29-1 and TRBJ1-1, is SAVISQKPSRDICQRGTSLTIQCQVDSQVTMMFWYRQQPGQSLTLIATANQGSEATYESGFVIDKFPISRPNLTFSTLTVSNMSPEDSSIYLCSVDAGGAFFGQGTRLTVV.